This entry lists 17 T cell receptor beta chains sequenced from one sample in a study of read filtering for tumor transcriptome and immune sequencing. From around 440 ng of RNA, a library with molecular barcoded alpha/delta and beta/gamma adaptors was made. TCRdb reprocessed the reads via MiXCR and lists one record per CDR3 protein. The sample holds over 90,000 distinct CDR3 sequences, 20% to 25% seen once. The sample taken for sequencing was a population of CD138-negative cells sorted from bone marrow. The receptors were gathered from a donor older than 35 with multiple myeloma.

The chain carries TRBV29-1 and TRBJ1-1; TRBD1 is a possible D gene (5 bases). Germline V gene lookup returns CDR1 SQVTM and CDR2 ANQGSEA. This CDR3 is 14 amino acids long. V was shortened by 0 bases and J by 6 bases, with 14 bases between the two germline ends. Here the CDR3 reads CSVEDRRGRAEAFF. CDR3 DNA sequence: TGCAGCGTTGAAGATAGAAGGGGCCGGGCTGAAGCTTTCTTT.

To note about this clonotype: It is likely a read error: a sequence one base away is far more abundant. The chain couples TRBV5-5 to TRBJ1-1; D uncertain. The J call may be incorrect, as the DNA end agrees better with TRBJ1-6. Germline CDR1 SGHKS, CDR2 YYEKEE (reference sequence). CDR3 length: 17 amino acids. The CDR3 is CASSLTSWAGAGSPLHF. CDR3 DNA sequence: TGTGCCAGCAGCTTGACCTCTTGGGCCGGCGCAGGATCACCCCTCCACTTT.

With regard to this clonotype: The final CDR3 position lacks the conserved phenylalanine or tryptophan, pointing to a likely read error. J is TRBJ2-1 and V is TRBV7-2, with D hard to call. Trimming took off 5 bases at V and 0 bases at J, with 14 bases between the two ends. The CDR3 covers 16 residues. The germline CDR1 and CDR2 sequences are SGHTA and FQGNSA. CDR3 sequence (DNA): TGTGCCAGCAGCAAAAGGCCGGTTAGCTCCTACAATGAGCAGTTCTCC. As protein: CASSKRPVSSYNEQFS.

This clonotype was counted at least ten times. This chain uses TRBV29-1 with TRBJ2-1; D call uncertain. The CDR3 has 13 residues. CDR1 and CDR2 (germline): SQVTM, ANQGSEA. Trimming took 0 bases from V and 5 from J, leaving 8 bases between them. The CDR3 is CSVEDAEDNEQFF. The DNA of the CDR3 is TGCAGCGTTGAAGATGCAGAAGACAATGAGCAGTTCTTC.

This clonotype was observed a few times. In DNA form, the CDR3 reads TGCAGTGCTAGAGATGGCAATCAGCCCCAGCATTTT. It specifies CSARDGNQPQHF. The rearrangement links TRBV20-1 to TRBJ1-5; D unresolved. From germline, CDR1 is DFQATT and CDR2 SNEGSKA (reference sequence). Between the trimmed V and J ends, which lost 0 bases and 2 bases, there was a span of 2 bases. The CDR3 has 12 residues.

To note about this clonotype: This may come from a read error, since a much larger clone is one base off. V usage is TRBV28 and J usage is TRBJ1-1; maybe TRBD1 (5 bases). Germline V gene data show CDR1 as MDHEN and CDR2 as SYDVKM. The CDR3 is 12 residues long. Here the CDR3 DNA reads TGTGCCAGCAGTTTTCCGGGGCGTGAAGCTCTCTTT. It yields the protein CASSFPGREALF. Looking up the rest from reference TRBV28 and TRBJ1-1 gives the full variable domain: DVKVTQSSRYLVKRTGEKVFLECVQDMDHENMFWYRQDPGLGLRLIYFSYDVKMKEKGDIPEGYSVSREKKERFSLILESASTNQTSMYLCASSFPGREALFGQGTRLTVV.

A note on this clonotype: A much larger clone is a single base away; this may be a read error. This chain joins TRBV5-1 and TRBJ2-1; 10 nucleotides align to TRBD1. Germline lookup yields CDR1 SGHRS and CDR2 YFSETQ. The CDR3 has 18 residues. The chain's CDR3 is CASSLWTGGRSSYNERFF. In DNA form, the CDR3 reads TGCGCCAGCAGCTTGTGGACAGGGGGTCGTAGCTCCTACAATGAGCGGTTCTTC.

This clonotype was picked up many times. The chain recombines TRBV4-1 with TRBJ1-3; D ambiguous. V lost 0 bases, J lost 2 bases, and 8 bases lay in between. Germline lookup yields CDR1 MGHRA and CDR2 YSYEKL. The CDR3 is made up of 15 amino acids. CDR3 sequence reads: CASSQDEFPGNTIYF. DNA for the CDR3: TGCGCCAGCAGCCAAGATGAGTTTCCTGGAAACACCATATATTTT.

This clonotype was detected many times. This chain links TRBV20-1 with TRBJ2-5, with 8 bases identical to TRBD2. The V and J ends lost 5 bases and 5 bases, in that order; junction bases with no gene match: 13. Germline V gene data show CDR1 as DFQATT and CDR2 as SNEGSKA (reference sequence). The CDR3 contains 15 residues. The CDR3, as DNA: TGCAGTGCTGGGGGTCGGGGGGGTTTCGGGGAGACCCAGTACTTC. Amino acids: CSAGGRGGFGETQYF.

This clonotype was seen repeatedly, ten times or more. This chain uses TRBV2 with TRBJ2-7, with D tentatively TRBD1 or TRBD2 (5 bases each). Germline lookup yields CDR1 SNHLY and CDR2 FYNNEI. The CDR3 has 15 amino acids. V lost 2 bases, J lost 1 base, and 12 bases lay in between. The CDR3 DNA follows: TGTGCCAGCAGTGAAATCTTCGGGACGTCCTACGAGCAGTACTTC. It codes for CASSEIFGTSYEQYF.

This clonotype has a count of ten or more. V gene TRBV20-1 combines with J gene TRBJ1-6; D is unclear. The germline V and J ends were trimmed by 7 bases and 0 bases, with 10 bases remaining between them. The CDR3 spans 14 residues. CDR1 is DFQATT, CDR2 SNEGSKA, per germline (reference sequence). The CDR3 coding sequence is TGCAGTGTCAACCACGGCTCCTATAATTCACCCCTCCACTTT. This sequence encodes CSVNHGSYNSPLHF.

This rearrangement joins TRBV7-9 to TRBJ2-3, with D possibly being TRBD2 (5 bases). The germline V gene has CDR1 SEHNR and CDR2 FQNEAQ (reference sequence). Trimming shortened V by 5 bases and J by 6 bases, and 21 bases separated the two germline ends. This CDR3 has 16 amino acids. Here the CDR3 reads CASSPRAGIGGDTQYF. As DNA, the CDR3 is TGTGCCAGCAGCCCGAGGGCAGGTATAGGCGGGGATACGCAGTATTTT.

This clonotype has a handful of counts. The V gene is TRBV7-9, the J gene TRBJ2-3; a possible D gene is TRBD2 (6 bases). The CDR3 loop spans 16 amino acids. Germline CDR1 is SEHNR and CDR2 is FQNEAQ (reference sequence). With 4 bases removed from V and 1 base from J, the gap between germline ends came to 15 bases. The CDR3 DNA sequence: TGTGCCAGCAGCTCTGGCGGCCCGGGGGGCACAGATACGCAGTATTTT. Residues: CASSSGGPGGTDTQYF.

This clonotype was observed at least ten times. The chain combines TRBV7-2 with TRBJ1-1; 7 bases agree with TRBD1. Germline V lookup: CDR1 SGHTA, CDR2 FQGNSA. This CDR3 has 14 residues. V was clipped by 3 bases and J by 4 bases; unmatched bases: 5. The chain's CDR3 is CASSFQGGSTEAFF. CDR3 in DNA: TGTGCCAGCAGCTTCCAGGGGGGAAGCACTGAAGCTTTCTTT. Supplemented by reference TRBV7-2 and TRBJ1-1, the full variable domain reads GAGVSQSPSNKVTEKGKDVELRCDPISGHTALYWYRQSLGQGLEFLIYFQGNSAPDKSGLPSDRFSAERTGGSVSTLTIQRTQQEDSAVYLCASSFQGGSTEAFFGQGTRLTVV.

This clonotype was seen many times. The chain carries TRBV20-1 and TRBJ2-5; D is ambiguous. CDR1 DFQATT and CDR2 SNEGSKA come from the germline V gene (reference sequence). V lost 2 bases and J lost 2, with 12 bases in between. The CDR3 length is 14 residues. CDR3: CSARLPTHQETQYF. CDR3 bases: TGCAGTGCTAGATTACCGACTCATCAAGAGACCCAGTACTTC.

Many counts were recorded for this clonotype. One base away lies a much larger clone, so this may be a sequencing read error. The rearrangement joins TRBV2 to TRBJ2-6; D gene ambiguous. The CDR3 sequence is 14 residues long. CDR1 and CDR2 from the germline V gene are SNHLY and FYNNEI. Trimming cost V 6 bases and J 0 bases, with 6 bases left between them. The CDR3 loop is CASSFDSGANVLTF. CDR3 sequence (DNA): TGTGCCAGCAGCTTTGACTCTGGGGCCAACGTCCTGACTTTC.

This chain joins TRBV15 and TRBJ2-1; 8 positions match TRBD1. V shed 2 bases, J shed 8 bases, and the junction held 11 bases outside the gene matches. The CDR3 contains 16 residues. CDR1 is LNHNV and CDR2 is YYDKDF in the germline V gene (reference sequence). DNA for the CDR3: TGTGCCACCAGCAGATCCCCGGACAGGGCTGGGGATGAGCAGTTCTTC. This translates into CATSRSPDRAGDEQFF.